The 10 T cell receptor beta chains below were found in one sample sequenced in a study of blood T cell repertoires in COVID-19. Generated by immunoSEQ multiplex PCR, the TCRdb table keeps only in-frame clones and is missing some. The data contain 200,000 to 250,000 clones, around 83% of them singletons. Input material: peripheral blood. These receptors came from a woman between 18 and 30 years old with acute or convalescent COVID-19.

This clone has just a few counts. This chain links TRBV29-1 with TRBJ2-3; maybe TRBD2 (7 bases). Germline loops: CDR1 SQVTM, CDR2 ANQGSEA. The germline V and J ends were trimmed by 5 bases and 3 bases, with 12 bases remaining between them. The CDR3 loop spans 13 amino acids. CDR3 in amino acids: CSVLGGPTDTQYF. CDR3 DNA: TGCAGCGTTTTGGGGGGGCCGACAGATACGCAGTATTTT.

The chain uses TRBV24-1 and TRBJ2-3; TRBD1 agrees at 10 bases. This CDR3 is built from 16 residues. Germline CDR1 is KGHDR and CDR2 is SFDVKD. With V trimmed by 3 bases and J by 2 bases, 4 bases remained unmatched. The CDR3 nucleotides are TGTGCCACCAGTGATCCCGGGACAGGGGACACAGATACGCAGTATTTT. It is translated as CATSDPGTGDTDTQYF.

The chain combines TRBV18 with TRBJ2-6; D remains ambiguous. Trimming removed 0 bases at V and 2 bases at J, with 8 bases between. The germline V gene has CDR1 KGHSH and CDR2 LQKENI. The CDR3 runs to 16 residues. The DNA for the CDR3 is TGTGCCAGCTCACCACCGTCTACTGCTGGGGCCAACGTCCTGACTTTC. Amino acid sequence: CASSPPSTAGANVLTF.

This sequence joins TRBV6-5 and TRBJ2-5; 12 nucleotides line up with TRBD2. The CDR3 totals 15 residues. Germline V CDR1 and CDR2: MNHEY, SVGAGI. V dropped 5 bases and J dropped 5; count of bases not matched to a gene: 6. CDR3 coding DNA: TGTGCCAGCAGTCACCTAGCGGGAGGGGGGGAGACCCAGTACTTC. Translating gives CASSHLAGGGETQYF.

This clone was observed a handful of times. The chain couples TRBV7-9 to TRBJ2-7; 7 positions match TRBD2. The CDR3 length is 13 residues. V shed 8 bases and J 5 bases; nucleotides not matched to a gene: 9. CDR1 and CDR2 (germline): SEHNR, FQNEAQ (reference sequence). CDR3 amino acids: CASRGWGGDEQYF. Here the CDR3 DNA reads TGTGCCAGCCGGGGGTGGGGAGGGGACGAGCAGTACTTC.

The V gene is TRBV5-5, the J gene TRBJ1-2; the D gene is possibly TRBD1 (5 bases). Per the germline V gene, CDR1 is SGHKS and CDR2 is YYEKEE (reference sequence). V was shortened by 0 bases and J by 4 bases, with 13 bases between the two germline ends. The CDR3 sequence is 15 residues long. In nucleotides, the CDR3 is TGTGCCAGCAGCTTGGCCCCGGGGGACTTCTATGGCTACACCTTC. Translating it yields CASSLAPGDFYGYTF.

The chain couples TRBV28 to TRBJ2-1; TRBD2 agrees at 10 bases. The junction had 10 bases not matched to a gene; V was cut back by 8 bases and J by 3 bases. The CDR3 is 16 residues long. Germline CDR1 reads MDHEN; CDR2 reads SYDVKM. The CDR3 DNA reads as TGTGCCAGCTTCGAGCTAGCGGGAGCGAGCTACAATGAGCAGTTCTTC. This gives the protein CASFELAGASYNEQFF.

The gene calls are TRBV6-2 or TRBV6-3 and TRBJ1-1; tentative D call: TRBD1 (6 bases). CDR3 size: 16 residues. The V gene's germline CDR1 is MNHEY and CDR2 SVGEGT. Trimming pared 5 bases from V and 0 bases from J, leaving 16 bases between. The CDR3 DNA reads as TGTGCCAGCAGTGGGGCGGCAGGGGCCATGAACACTGAAGCTTTCTTT. Protein sequence: CASSGAAGAMNTEAFF.

This chain uses TRBV15 with TRBJ1-2; D might be TRBD1 (6 bases). Trimming pared 6 bases from V and 10 bases from J, leaving 24 bases between. Germline CDR1 LNHNV, CDR2 YYDKDF (reference sequence). CDR3 length: 15 amino acids. The CDR3 nucleotides read TGTGCCACCAGGGCGCCTGGACAGTCATCTCTTCCCTACACCTTC. Its protein is CATRAPGQSSLPYTF. The complete variable domain, with remaining parts taken from reference TRBV15 and TRBJ1-2, reads DAMVIQNPRYQVTQFGKPVTLSCSQTLNHNVMYWYQQKSSQAPKLLFHYYDKDFNNEADTPDNFQSRRPNTSFCFLDIRSPGLGDTAMYLCATRAPGQSSLPYTFGSGTRLTVV.

The count of this clone is one. The V and J genes are TRBV4-3 and TRBJ2-3; maybe TRBD2 (6 bases). The germline CDR1 and CDR2 sequences are LGHNA and YSLEER. The CDR3 loop spans 14 amino acids. Trimming cost V 4 bases and J 5 bases, with 13 bases left between them. The CDR3 sequence is CASSRDSIEDTQYF. The DNA of the CDR3 is TGCGCCAGCAGCCGGGACTCGATTGAAGATACGCAGTATTTT.